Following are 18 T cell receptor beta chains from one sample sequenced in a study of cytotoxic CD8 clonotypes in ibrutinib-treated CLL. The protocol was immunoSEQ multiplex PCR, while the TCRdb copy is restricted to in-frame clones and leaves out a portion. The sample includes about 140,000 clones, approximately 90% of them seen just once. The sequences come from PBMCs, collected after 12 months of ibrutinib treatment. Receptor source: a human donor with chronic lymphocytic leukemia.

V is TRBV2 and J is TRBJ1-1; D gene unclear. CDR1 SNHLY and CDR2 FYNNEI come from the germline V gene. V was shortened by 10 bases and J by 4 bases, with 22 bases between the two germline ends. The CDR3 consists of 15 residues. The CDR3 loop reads CATTRTTGEGTEAFF. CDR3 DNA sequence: TGTGCCACCACAAGAACCACGGGCGAGGGCACTGAAGCTTTCTTT.

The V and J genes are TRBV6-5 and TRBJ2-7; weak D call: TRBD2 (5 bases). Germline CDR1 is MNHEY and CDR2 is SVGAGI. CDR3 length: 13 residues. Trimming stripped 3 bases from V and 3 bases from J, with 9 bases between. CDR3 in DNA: TGTGCCAGCAGTTATCGGGGATTCTACGAGCAGTACTTC. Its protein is CASSYRGFYEQYF.

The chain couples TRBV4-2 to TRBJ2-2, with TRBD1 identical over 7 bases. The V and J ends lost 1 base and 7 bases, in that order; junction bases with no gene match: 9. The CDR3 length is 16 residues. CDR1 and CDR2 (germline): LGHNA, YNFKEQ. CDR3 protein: CASSQGAGQARGELFF. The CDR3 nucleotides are TGTGCCAGCAGCCAAGGGGCCGGACAGGCCCGCGGGGAGCTGTTTTTT.

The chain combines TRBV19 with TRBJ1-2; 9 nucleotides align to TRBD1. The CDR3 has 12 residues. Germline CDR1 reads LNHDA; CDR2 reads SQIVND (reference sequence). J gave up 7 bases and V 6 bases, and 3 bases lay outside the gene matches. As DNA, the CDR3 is TGTGCCAGTAGACAGGGGGCTGTTGGCTACACCTTC. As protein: CASRQGAVGYTF.

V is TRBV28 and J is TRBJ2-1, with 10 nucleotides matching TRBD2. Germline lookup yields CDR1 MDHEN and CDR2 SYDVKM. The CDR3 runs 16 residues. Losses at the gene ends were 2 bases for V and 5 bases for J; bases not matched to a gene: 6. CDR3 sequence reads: CASSLVLAGVHNEQFF. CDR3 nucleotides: TGTGCCAGCAGTTTAGTCCTAGCGGGAGTTCACAATGAGCAGTTCTTC.

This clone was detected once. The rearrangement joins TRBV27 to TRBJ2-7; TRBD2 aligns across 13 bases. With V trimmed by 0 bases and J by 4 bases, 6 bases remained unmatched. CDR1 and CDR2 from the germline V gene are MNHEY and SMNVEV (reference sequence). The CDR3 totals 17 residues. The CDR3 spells CASSLSGLAGEVYEQYF. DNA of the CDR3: TGTGCCAGCAGTTTATCAGGACTAGCGGGAGAAGTTTACGAGCAGTACTTC.

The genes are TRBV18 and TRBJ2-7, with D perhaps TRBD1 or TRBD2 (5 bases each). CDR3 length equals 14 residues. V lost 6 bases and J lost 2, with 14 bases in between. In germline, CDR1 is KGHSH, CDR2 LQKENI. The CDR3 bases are TGTGCCAGCTCTCCCGGGACCACGACCTACGAGCAGTACTTC. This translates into CASSPGTTTYEQYF.

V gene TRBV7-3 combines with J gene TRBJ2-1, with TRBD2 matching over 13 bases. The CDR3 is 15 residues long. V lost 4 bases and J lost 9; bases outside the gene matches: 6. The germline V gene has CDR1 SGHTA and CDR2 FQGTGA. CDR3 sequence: CASSSGLAGVGEQFF. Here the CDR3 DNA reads TGTGCCAGCAGCTCCGGACTAGCGGGAGTCGGTGAGCAGTTCTTC.

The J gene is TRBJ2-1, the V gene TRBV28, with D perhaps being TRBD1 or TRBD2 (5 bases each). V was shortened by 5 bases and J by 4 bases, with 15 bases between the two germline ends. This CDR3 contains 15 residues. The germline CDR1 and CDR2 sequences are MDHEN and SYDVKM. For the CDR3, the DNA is TGTGCCAGCAGTCAGGGACCAGGTAATTACAATGAGCAGTTCTTC. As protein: CASSQGPGNYNEQFF. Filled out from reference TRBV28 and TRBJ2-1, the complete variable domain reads DVKVTQSSRYLVKRTGEKVFLECVQDMDHENMFWYRQDPGLGLRLIYFSYDVKMKEKGDIPEGYSVSREKKERFSLILESASTNQTSMYLCASSQGPGNYNEQFFGPGTRLTVL.

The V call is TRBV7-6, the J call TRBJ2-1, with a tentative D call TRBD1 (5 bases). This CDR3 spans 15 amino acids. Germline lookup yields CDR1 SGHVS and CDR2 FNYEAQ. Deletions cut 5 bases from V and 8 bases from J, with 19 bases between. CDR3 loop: CASSAKPPGHDEQFF. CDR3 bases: TGTGCCAGCAGCGCCAAGCCCCCAGGGCACGATGAGCAGTTCTTC.

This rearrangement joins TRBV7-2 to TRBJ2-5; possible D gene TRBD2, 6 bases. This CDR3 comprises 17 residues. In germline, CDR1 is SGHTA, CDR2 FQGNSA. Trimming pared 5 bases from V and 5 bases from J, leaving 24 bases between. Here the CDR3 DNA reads TGTGCCAGCAGCCAAATGGGACTTCCGAAATTAGGGGAGACCCAGTACTTC. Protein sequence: CASSQMGLPKLGETQYF.

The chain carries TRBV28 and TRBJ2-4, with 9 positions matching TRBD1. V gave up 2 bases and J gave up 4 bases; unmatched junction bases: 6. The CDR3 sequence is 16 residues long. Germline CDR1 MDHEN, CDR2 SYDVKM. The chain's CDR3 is CASSLIVGQGKNIQYF. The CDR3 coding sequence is TGTGCCAGCAGTTTAATTGTGGGACAGGGTAAAAACATTCAGTACTTC.

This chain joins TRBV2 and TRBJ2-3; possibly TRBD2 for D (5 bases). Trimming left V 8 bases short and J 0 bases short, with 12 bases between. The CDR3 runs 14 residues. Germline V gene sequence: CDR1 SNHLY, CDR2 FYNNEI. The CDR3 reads CASVVSGSTDTQYF. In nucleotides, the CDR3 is TGTGCCAGCGTCGTCAGCGGAAGCACAGATACGCAGTATTTT.

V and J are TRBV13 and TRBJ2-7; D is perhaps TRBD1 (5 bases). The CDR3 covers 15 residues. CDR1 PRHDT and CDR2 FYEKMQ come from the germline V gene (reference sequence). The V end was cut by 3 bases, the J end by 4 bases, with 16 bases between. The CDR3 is CASSFPQGNIYEQYF. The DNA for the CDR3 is TGTGCCAGCAGCTTTCCCCAGGGAAATATTTACGAGCAGTACTTC.

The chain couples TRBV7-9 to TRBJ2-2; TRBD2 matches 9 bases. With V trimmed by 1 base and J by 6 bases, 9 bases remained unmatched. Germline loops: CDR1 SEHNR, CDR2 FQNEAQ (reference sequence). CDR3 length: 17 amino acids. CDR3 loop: CASSLVGGRALAGELFF. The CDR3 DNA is TGTGCCAGCAGCTTAGTAGGCGGGAGGGCCCTCGCCGGGGAGCTGTTTTTT.

CDR3 loop: CASSLAGKNEKLFF. The CDR3 coding sequence is TGTGCCAGCAGCTTAGCAGGGAAGAATGAAAAACTGTTTTTT. This rearrangement joins TRBV7-8 to TRBJ1-4; D is unclear. Germline V gene sequence: CDR1 SGHVS, CDR2 FQNEAQ. The CDR3 is made up of 14 amino acids. Trimming removed 0 bases from V and 5 bases from J, with 7 bases in between.

In nucleotides, the CDR3 is TGTGCCAGTAGTACTAGCGGGGTGGATGAAAAACTGTTTTTT. This translates into CASSTSGVDEKLFF. V usage is TRBV19 and J usage is TRBJ1-4; no definite D call. V shed 4 bases and J shed 6 bases, with 12 bases lying between them. The length of the CDR3 is 14 residues. Germline V gene sequence: CDR1 LNHDA, CDR2 SQIVND (reference sequence).

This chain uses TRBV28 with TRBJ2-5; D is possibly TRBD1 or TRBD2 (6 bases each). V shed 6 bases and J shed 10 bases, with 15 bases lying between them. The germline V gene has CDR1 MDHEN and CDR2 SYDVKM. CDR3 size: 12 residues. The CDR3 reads CASRLAGGLQYF. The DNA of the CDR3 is TGTGCCAGCAGGCTAGCTGGGGGGCTCCAGTACTTC.